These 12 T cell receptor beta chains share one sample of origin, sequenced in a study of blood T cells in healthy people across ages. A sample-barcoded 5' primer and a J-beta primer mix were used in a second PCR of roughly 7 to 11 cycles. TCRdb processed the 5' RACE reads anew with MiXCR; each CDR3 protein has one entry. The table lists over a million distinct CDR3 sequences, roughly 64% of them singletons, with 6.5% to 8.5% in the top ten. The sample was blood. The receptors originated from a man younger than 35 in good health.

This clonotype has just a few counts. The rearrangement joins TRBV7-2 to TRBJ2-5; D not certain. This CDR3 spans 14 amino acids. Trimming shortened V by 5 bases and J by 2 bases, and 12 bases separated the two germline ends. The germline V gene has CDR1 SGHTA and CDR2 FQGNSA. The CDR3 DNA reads TGTGCCAGCAGCGCACATAGGGTTCAAGAGACCCAGTACTTC. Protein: CASSAHRVQETQYF.

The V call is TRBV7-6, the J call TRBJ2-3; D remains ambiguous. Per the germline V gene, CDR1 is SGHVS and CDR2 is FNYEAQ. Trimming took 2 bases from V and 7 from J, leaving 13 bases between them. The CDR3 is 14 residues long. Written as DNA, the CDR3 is TGTGCCAGCAGCTTAAGTCCAGGTGGGAATACGCAGTATTTT. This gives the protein CASSLSPGGNTQYF.

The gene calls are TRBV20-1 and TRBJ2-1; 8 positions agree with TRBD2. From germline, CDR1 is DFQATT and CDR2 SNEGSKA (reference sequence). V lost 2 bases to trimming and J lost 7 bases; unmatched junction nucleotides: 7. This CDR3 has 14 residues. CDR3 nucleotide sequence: TGCAGTGCTAGACCCCTAGCGGGTGTGAATGAGCAGTTCTTC. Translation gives CSARPLAGVNEQFF.

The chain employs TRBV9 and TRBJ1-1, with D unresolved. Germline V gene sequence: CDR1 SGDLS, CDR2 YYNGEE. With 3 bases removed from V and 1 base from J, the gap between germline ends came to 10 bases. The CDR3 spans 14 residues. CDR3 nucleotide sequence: TGTGCCAGCAGCGGTCCCGCGCCGAACACTGAAGCTTTCTTT. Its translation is CASSGPAPNTEAFF.

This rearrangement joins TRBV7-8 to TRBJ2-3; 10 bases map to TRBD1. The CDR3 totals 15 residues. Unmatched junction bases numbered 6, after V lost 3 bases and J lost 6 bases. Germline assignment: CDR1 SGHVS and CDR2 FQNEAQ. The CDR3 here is CASSFDGQGEDTQYF. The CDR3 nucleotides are TGTGCCAGCAGCTTTGACGGACAGGGGGAGGATACGCAGTATTTT.

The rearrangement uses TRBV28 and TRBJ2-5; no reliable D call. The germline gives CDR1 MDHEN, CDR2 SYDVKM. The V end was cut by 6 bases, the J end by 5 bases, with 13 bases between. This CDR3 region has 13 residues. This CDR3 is CASRLEMGETQYF. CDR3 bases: TGTGCCAGCAGGCTAGAGATGGGGGAGACCCAGTACTTC.

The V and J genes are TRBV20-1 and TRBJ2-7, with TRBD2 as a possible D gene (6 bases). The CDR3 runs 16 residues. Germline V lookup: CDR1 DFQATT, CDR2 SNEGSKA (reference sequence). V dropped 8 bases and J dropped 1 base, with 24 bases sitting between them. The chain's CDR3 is CSPTGLPAFGSYEQYF. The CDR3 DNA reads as TGCAGTCCAACTGGACTACCCGCCTTTGGTTCCTACGAGCAGTACTTC.

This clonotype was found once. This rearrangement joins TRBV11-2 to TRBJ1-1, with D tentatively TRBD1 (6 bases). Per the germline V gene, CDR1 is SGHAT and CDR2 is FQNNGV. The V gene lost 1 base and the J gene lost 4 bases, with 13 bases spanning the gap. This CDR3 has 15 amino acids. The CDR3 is CASSLGLGGITEAFF. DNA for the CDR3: TGTGCCAGCAGCTTAGGATTAGGGGGGATCACTGAAGCTTTCTTT.

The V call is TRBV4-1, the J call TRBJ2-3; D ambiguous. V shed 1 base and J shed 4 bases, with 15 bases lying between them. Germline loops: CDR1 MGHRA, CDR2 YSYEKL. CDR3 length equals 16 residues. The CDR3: CASSQGRSSSPDTQYF. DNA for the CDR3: TGCGCCAGCAGCCAAGGTCGAAGTTCCTCCCCAGATACGCAGTATTTT.

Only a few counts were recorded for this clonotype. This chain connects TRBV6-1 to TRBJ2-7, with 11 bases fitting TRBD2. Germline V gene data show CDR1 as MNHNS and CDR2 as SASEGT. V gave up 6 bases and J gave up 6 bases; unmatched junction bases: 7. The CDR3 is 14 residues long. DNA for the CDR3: TGTGCCAGCAGCCCGGGACTAGCGGTACGCGAGCAGTACTTC. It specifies CASSPGLAVREQYF.

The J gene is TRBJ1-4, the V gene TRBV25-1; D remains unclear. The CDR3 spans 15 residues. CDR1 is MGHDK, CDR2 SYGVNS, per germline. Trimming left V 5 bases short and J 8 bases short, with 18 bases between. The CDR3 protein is CASSPFEGMGEKLFF. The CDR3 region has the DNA TGTGCCAGCAGTCCCTTTGAGGGAATGGGGGAAAAACTGTTTTTT.

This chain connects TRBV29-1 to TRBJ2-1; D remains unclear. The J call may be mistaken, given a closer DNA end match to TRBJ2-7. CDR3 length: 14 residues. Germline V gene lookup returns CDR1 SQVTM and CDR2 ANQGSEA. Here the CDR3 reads CSVPLGSSYNEQYF. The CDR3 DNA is TGCAGCGTTCCATTGGGTAGCTCCTACAATGAGCAGTACTTC.